This T cell receptor beta chain was captured by sequencing in a study of T cell responses to AZD1222 COVID-19 vaccine. Germline V gene data show CDR1 as MNHEY and CDR2 as SVGEGT. The length of the CDR3 is 15 residues. V was cut by 4 bases and J by 3 bases, with 15 bases left in between. Study-wide findings and caveats: Baseline testing showed seropositivity in only 5 or 6 AZD1222 recipients. Once two AZD1222 doses were given, Spike-specific TCR breadth and depth went up.

The data were produced by immunoSEQ multiplex PCR, yet TCRdb's version contains in-frame clones alone and is incomplete. The repertoire holds 30,000 to 35,000 clones, approximately 90% seen once, with around 45% in the top ten. In the case of this clone: Its antigen is currently unknown.

This TCR derives from an adult in good health. This sample comprised peripheral blood, obtained on day 0 of AZD1222 vaccination. The chain recombines TRBV6-2 or TRBV6-3 with TRBJ2-5, with D hard to call. In DNA, the CDR3 is TGTGCCAGCAGTTCCGTTGTTTTGGGTAAAGAGACCCAGTACTTC. Amino acid sequence: CASSSVVLGKETQYF.